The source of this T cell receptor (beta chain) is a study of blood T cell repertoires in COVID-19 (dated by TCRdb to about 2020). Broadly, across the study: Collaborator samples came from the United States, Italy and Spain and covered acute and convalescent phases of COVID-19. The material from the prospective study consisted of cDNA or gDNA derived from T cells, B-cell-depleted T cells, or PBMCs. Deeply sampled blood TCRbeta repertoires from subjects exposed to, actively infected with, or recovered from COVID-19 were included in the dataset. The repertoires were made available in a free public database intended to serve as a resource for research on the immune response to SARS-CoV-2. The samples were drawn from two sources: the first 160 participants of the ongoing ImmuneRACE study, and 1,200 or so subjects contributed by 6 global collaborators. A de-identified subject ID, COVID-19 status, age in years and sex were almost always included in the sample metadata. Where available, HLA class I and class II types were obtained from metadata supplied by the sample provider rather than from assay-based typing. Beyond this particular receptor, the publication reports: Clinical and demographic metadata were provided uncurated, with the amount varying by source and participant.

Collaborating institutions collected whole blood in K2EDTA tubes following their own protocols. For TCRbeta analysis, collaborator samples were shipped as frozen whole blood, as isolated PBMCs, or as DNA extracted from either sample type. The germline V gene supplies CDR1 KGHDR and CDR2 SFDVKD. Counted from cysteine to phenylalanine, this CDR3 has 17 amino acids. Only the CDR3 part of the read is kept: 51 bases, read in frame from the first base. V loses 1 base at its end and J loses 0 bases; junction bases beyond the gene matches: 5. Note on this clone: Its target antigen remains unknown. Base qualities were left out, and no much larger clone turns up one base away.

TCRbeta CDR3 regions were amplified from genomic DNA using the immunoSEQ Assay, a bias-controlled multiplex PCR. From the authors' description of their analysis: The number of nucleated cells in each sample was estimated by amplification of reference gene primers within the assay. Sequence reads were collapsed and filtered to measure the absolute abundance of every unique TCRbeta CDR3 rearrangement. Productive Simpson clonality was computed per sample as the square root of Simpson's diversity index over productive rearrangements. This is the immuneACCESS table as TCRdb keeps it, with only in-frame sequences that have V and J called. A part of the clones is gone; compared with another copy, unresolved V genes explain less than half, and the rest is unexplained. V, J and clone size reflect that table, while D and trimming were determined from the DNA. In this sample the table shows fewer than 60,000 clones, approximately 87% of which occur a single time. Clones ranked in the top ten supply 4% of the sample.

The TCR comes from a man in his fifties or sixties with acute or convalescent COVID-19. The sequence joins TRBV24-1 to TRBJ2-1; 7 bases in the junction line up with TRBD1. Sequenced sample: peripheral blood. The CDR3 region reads CATSDFPQGSSYNEQFF. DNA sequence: TGTGCCACCAGTGATTTCCCACAGGGGAGCTCCTACAATGAGCAGTTCTTC.